These 2 T cell receptor beta chains came from one sample sequenced in a study of shared clonotypes between healthy human individuals. Assay used: immunoSEQ multiplex PCR; TCRdb lists only in-frame clones, some missing. The table includes about 700,000 clones, 92% detected once. The naive CD8 population came from CD45RO-negative cells selected for CCR7, without terminally differentiated effector memory CD45RA+ cells. The sample consisted of naive CD8+ T cells sorted from blood. These receptors originate from a man aged 25 to 40 in good health.

In regard to this clone: Additional DNA sequences in this sample encode the identical CDR3. The CDR3 DNA follows: TGTGCCAGCAGCGTGGACAGCTCCCTAAGTGGCAATCAGCCCCAGCATTTT. Translated, it gives CASSVDSSLSGNQPQHF. The V and J genes are TRBV7-9 and TRBJ1-5; TRBD1 is a possible D gene (6 bases). The germline gives CDR1 SEHNR, CDR2 FQNEAQ (reference sequence). The CDR3 sequence is 17 residues long. Trimming took 5 bases from V and 2 from J, leaving 19 bases between them.

The chain recombines TRBV4-2 with TRBJ1-2; 9 bases align to TRBD1. CDR1 LGHNA and CDR2 YNFKEQ come from the germline V gene. This CDR3 is built from 15 residues. The V segment lost 3 bases and the J segment 8 bases; nucleotides outside the gene matches: 10. In DNA form, the CDR3 reads TGTGCCAGCAGCCACTCACGGGGACAGGGTGAAGGCTACACCTTC. Protein: CASSHSRGQGEGYTF.